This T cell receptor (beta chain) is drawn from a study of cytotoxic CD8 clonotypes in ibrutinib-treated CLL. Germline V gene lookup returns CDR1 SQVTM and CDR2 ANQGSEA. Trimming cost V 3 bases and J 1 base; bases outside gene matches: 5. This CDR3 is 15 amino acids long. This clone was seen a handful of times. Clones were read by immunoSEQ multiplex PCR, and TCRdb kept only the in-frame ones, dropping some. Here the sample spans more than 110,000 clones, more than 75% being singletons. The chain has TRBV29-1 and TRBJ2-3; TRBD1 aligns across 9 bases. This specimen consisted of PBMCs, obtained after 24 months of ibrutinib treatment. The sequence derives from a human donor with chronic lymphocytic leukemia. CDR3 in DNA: TGCAGCGTTGACAGACAGGGGGGCGGCACAGATACGCAGTATTTT. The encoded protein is CSVDRQGGGTDTQYF.